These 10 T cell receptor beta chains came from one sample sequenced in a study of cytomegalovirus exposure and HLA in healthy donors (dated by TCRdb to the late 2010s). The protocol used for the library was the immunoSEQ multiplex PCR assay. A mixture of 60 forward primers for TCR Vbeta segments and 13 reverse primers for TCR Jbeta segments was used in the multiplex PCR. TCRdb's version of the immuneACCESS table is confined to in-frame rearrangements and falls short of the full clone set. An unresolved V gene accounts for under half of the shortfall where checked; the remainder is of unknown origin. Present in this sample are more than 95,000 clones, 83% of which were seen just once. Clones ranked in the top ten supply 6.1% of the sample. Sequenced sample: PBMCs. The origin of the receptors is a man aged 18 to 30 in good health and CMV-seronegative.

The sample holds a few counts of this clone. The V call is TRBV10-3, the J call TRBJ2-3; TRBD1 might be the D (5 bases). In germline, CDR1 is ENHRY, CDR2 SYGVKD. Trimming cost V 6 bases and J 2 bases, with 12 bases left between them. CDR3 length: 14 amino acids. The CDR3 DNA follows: TGTGCCATCAGGGACACACGAACCACAGATACGCAGTATTTT. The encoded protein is CAIRDTRTTDTQYF.

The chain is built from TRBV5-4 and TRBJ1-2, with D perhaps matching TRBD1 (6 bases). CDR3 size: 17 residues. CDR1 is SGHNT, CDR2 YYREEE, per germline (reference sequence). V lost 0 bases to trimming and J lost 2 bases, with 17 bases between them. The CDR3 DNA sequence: TGTGCCAGCAGCTTGGAGGTATGGGGGGGCGTCAACTATGGCTACACCTTC. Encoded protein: CASSLEVWGGVNYGYTF.

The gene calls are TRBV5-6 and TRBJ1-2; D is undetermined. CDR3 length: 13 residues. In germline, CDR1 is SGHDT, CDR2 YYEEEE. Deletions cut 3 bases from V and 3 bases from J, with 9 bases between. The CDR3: CASSSAEDYGYTF. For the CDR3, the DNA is TGTGCCAGCAGCTCGGCGGAGGACTATGGCTACACCTTC.

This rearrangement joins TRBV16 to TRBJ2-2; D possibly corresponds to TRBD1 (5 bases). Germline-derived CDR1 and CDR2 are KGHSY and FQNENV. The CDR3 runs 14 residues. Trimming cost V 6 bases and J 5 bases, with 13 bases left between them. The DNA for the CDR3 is TGTGCCAGCAGACCAAGGGGTGTTACCGGGGAGCTGTTTTTT. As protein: CASRPRGVTGELFF.

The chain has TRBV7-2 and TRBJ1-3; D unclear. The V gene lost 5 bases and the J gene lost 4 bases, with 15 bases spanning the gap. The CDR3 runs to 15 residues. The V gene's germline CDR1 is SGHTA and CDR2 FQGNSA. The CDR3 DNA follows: TGTGCCAGCAGCCTAAGTCGAGGGTCAGGAAACACCATATATTTT. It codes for CASSLSRGSGNTIYF. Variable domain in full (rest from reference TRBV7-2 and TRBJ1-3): GAGVSQSPSNKVTEKGKDVELRCDPISGHTALYWYRQSLGQGLEFLIYFQGNSAPDKSGLPSDRFSAERTGGSVSTLTIQRTQQEDSAVYLCASSLSRGSGNTIYFGEGSWLTVV.

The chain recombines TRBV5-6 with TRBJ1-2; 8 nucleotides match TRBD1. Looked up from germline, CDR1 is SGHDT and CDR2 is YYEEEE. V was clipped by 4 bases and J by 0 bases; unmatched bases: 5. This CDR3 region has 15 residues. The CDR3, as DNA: TGTGCCAGCAGCCCTGGACAGGGAGCTAACTATGGCTACACCTTC. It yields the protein CASSPGQGANYGYTF.

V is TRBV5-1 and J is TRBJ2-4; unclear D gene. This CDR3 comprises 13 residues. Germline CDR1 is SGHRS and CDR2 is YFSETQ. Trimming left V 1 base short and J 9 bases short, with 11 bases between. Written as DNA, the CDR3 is TGCGCCAGCAGCTTGACTCCTTACCCCATTCAGTACTTC. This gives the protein CASSLTPYPIQYF. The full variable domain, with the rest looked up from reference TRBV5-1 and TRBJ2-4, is KAGVTQTPRYLIKTRGQQVTLSCSPISGHRSVSWYQQTPGQGLQFLFEYFSETQRNKGNFPGRFSGRQFSNSRSEMNVSTLELGDSALYLCASSLTPYPIQYFGAGTRLSVL.

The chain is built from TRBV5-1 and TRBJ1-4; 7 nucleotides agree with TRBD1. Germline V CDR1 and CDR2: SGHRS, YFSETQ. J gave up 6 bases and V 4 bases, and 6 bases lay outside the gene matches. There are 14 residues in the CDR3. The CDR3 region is CASSDWDSHEKLFF. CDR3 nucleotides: TGCGCCAGCAGCGACTGGGACAGCCATGAAAAACTGTTTTTT.

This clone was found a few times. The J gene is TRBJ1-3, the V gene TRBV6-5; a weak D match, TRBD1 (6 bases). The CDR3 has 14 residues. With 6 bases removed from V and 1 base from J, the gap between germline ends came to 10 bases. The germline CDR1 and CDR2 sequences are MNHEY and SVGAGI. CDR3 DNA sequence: TGTGCCAGCAGCCCCACAGGGTCTGGAAACACCATATATTTT. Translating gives CASSPTGSGNTIYF.

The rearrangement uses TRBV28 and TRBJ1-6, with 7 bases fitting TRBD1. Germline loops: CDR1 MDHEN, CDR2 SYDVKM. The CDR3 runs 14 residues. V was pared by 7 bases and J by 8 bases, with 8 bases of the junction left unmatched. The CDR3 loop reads CASTPGGTDSPLHF. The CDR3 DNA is TGTGCCAGCACTCCAGGGGGGACGGATTCACCCCTCCACTTT.